The present entry profiles one TCR beta chain with its context. The antigen this receptor binds is unknown. Nothing much larger sits one base from this clone, and base qualities are not available. What this sample's time point label stands for: 24 weeks on oral tofacitinib. According to the study, the label for this sample's treatment or condition signals: oral pan-JAK inhibitor, 5-10 mg twice daily. Lesional scalp punch biopsies and peripheral blood were collected from alopecia areata patients. After PBMCs were isolated by density centrifugation and stained for CD3, CD4 and CD8, a FACSAria was used to sort CD4+ and CD8+ T cells. This record comes from a study of CD8+ T cells in alopecia areata (dated by TCRdb to between 2017 and 2018). In terms of the full investigation: Treated patients were enrolled in an open-label pilot trial of oral tofacitinib, 5 to 10 mg twice daily, for moderate-to-severe alopecia areata. Tofacitinib was given for 6 to 18 months, followed by 6 months of follow-up off drug to assess delayed response and recurrence. In treated patients, disease severity was measured using the SALT score, which gives the percentage of scalp surface area affected. High-throughput TCRbeta sequencing was used to examine T cell clonal expansion in alopecia areata in both the C3H/HeJ mouse model and human patients. Scalp tissue and sorted CD4+ and CD8+ peripheral blood T cells from patchy and totalis/universalis alopecia areata patients and from healthy controls were covered by human TCRbeta sequencing. Patients on tofacitinib were biopsied at baseline and after 4 and 24 weeks of treatment, and several of the patients also had a later scalp biopsy. Scalp clonality was compared among normal scalp (n=4), patchy alopecia areata scalp (n=8), and alopecia totalis/universalis scalp (n=8). The RNA source kit depended on sample type: the PAXgene miRNA kit for fixed scalp, the miRNeasy kit for PBMCs, and the RNeasy kit for mouse skin. Amplification of TCRbeta CDR3 regions was done by immunoSEQ multiplex PCR using 35 Vbeta forward primers and 13 Jbeta reverse primers. The investigation overall reported the following: Scalp clonality and the number of expanded CD8+ clones among the top 100 scalp clones were significantly decreased by tofacitinib. The treated cohort was small, with a single nonresponder, so links between baseline CD8+ expansion and response need larger studies. Compared with mice, TCR sequences shared between patients were less clear, possibly partly because of HLA diversity across the patient population. Compared with normal scalp, lesional scalp had higher clonality and more expanded CD8+ clones, particularly in alopecia totalis/universalis, a pattern that suggests antigenic drive. Scalp TCR repertoire analysis is complicated because resident alphabeta T cells in normal human skin are also sequenced, whereas mouse skin is dominated by gammadelta T cells. Many expanded lesional clones persisted in scalp and blood during tofacitinib treatment, which may partly explain relapse after stopping treatment.

Preparation of the library involved the immunoSEQ multiplex PCR assay. For TCR sequencing, RNA was extracted from every sample and reverse transcribed into cDNA to serve as template. SuperScript III was used for first-strand cDNA synthesis, primed with a 2:1 mix of oligo-dT and random hexamers. A synthetic immune receptor repertoire was used to gauge amplification bias, and whatever bias remained was removed computationally. As for how the authors treated the data: After raw reads were preprocessed to remove errors, the CDR3 was defined following IMGT conventions as running from the conserved cysteine to phenylalanine. Clonality was computed by normalizing Shannon entropy by log2 of the number of productive unique TCRs and subtracting the result from 1. Whether scalp clones were CD4 or CD8 was inferred by matching scalp TCRbeta sequences against CD4 and CD8 repertoires sorted from blood. This immuneACCESS table, as held by TCRdb, lists in-frame sequences with V and J called but not all clones. Of the missing ones, under half trace to an unresolved V gene in checked studies; the others have no known cause. V and J calls plus clone size are reproduced from that table; the DNA served to infer D and trimming. The sample contains around 99,000 clones, about 83% of them found a single time. Clones ranked in the top ten supply 20% to 25% of the sample.

Inclusive of the bounding cysteine and phenylalanine, the CDR3 is 16 residues long. The read is trimmed to its CDR3 DNA, 48 bases read in frame from base 1. CDR1 SGHRS and CDR2 YFSETQ were looked up in the germline V gene. At the junction V is shortened by 1 base and J by 0 bases; bases outside the gene matches: 6. The TCR originated in a human donor with alopecia areata. The rearrangement joined TRBV5-1 to TRBJ2-5, with TRBD1 identical over 7 junction bases. The sample in question was CD8+ T cells sorted from blood, obtained at week 24, from a patient treated with tofacitinib. The encoded CDR3 is CASSLPRTGHQETQYF. The sequenced DNA: TGCGCCAGCAGCTTGCCCAGGACAGGCCACCAAGAGACCCAGTACTTC.